Below, one T cell receptor (beta chain) is given with its context. The antigen remains unidentified. The data derive from a study of CD8 T cells in ankylosing spondylitis. TCR beta libraries were made by quantitative 5'-RACE with molecular barcodes. TCRdb used MiXCR to reprocess the 5' RACE reads, holding one entry per CDR3 protein. The sample carries approximately 500,000 distinct CDR3 sequences, 10% to 15% recorded once. The CDR3 spans 15 residues. The V gene's germline CDR1 is SGHRS and CDR2 YFSETQ. Trimming cost V 5 bases and J 3 bases; bases outside gene matches: 8. Study observations and caveats: The study identified a TCR beta motif of under ten highly homologous variants that appeared characteristic of ankylosing spondylitis blood. CD8+ by phenotype, disease-linked clones were relatively rare in peripheral blood.

The specimen sequenced was blood, either unsorted or a sorted T cell fraction (not recorded which). V usage is TRBV5-1 and J usage is TRBJ2-3, with 8 bases lining up with TRBD1. The receptor's source is a male donor with ankylosing spondylitis. CDR3 nucleotide sequence: TGCGCCAGCAGTAGCAGGGGGCGCGGGACAGATACGCAGTATTTT. Translation: CASSSRGRGTDTQYF.